This entry lists 17 T cell receptor beta chains sequenced from one sample in a study of cytomegalovirus exposure and HLA in healthy donors. The assay was immunoSEQ multiplex PCR, and TCRdb's table has in-frame clones only and misses some. The table has under 200,000 clones, less than 90% seen once. The sequenced sample was PBMCs. These receptors were taken from a woman aged 25 to 39 in good health and CMV-seronegative.

The chain links TRBV10-3 to TRBJ1-1; 7 nucleotides line up with TRBD1. Germline V gene sequence: CDR1 ENHRY, CDR2 SYGVKD. This CDR3 has 13 residues. The V and J ends lost 6 bases and 4 bases, in that order; junction bases with no gene match: 5. The CDR3 reads CAISQGDITEAFF. The CDR3 DNA is TGTGCCATCAGCCAGGGGGATATCACTGAAGCTTTCTTT.

CDR3 DNA sequence: TGTGCCATCAGTGTTGGGGGACCGATGAACACTGAAGCTTTCTTT. It is translated as CAISVGGPMNTEAFF. V is TRBV10-3 and J is TRBJ1-1, with D possibly matching TRBD1 (5 bases). V gave up 4 bases and J gave up 0 bases, with 12 bases separating them. CDR3 length equals 15 residues. Germline CDR1 and CDR2: ENHRY and SYGVKD.

This clone has only a few counts. The chain carries TRBV18 and TRBJ1-2; 7 bases line up with TRBD1. The CDR3 is 12 amino acids. Per germline, CDR1 KGHSH and CDR2 LQKENI. Germline trimming cut 6 bases from V and 6 bases from J; bases unmatched to any gene: 4. The CDR3 DNA is TGTGCCAGCTCTCGACAGGGAGATGGCTACACCTTC. Translating it yields CASSRQGDGYTF.

V and J are TRBV18 and TRBJ1-1; D remains ambiguous. Trimming removed 5 bases at V and 0 bases at J, with 16 bases between. Per germline, CDR1 KGHSH and CDR2 LQKENI. The CDR3 is 16 residues long. The CDR3 DNA sequence: TGTGCCAGCTCAGCCTTGAAAAGGTACATGAACACTGAAGCTTTCTTT. The encoded protein is CASSALKRYMNTEAFF.

The V and J genes are TRBV27 and TRBJ2-1; 8 bases match TRBD2. Unmatched junction bases numbered 6, after V lost 5 bases and J lost 0 bases. CDR3 size: 16 residues. Germline V gene sequence: CDR1 MNHEY, CDR2 SMNVEV (reference sequence). CDR3 nucleotide sequence: TGTGCCAGCAGTCCACTAGCGGTCCGCTCCTACAATGAGCAGTTCTTC. It translates to CASSPLAVRSYNEQFF.

The CDR3 DNA follows: TGTGCCAGCAGCGCCCGGGACTTAGGGTACACTGAAGCTTTCTTT. Translation: CASSARDLGYTEAFF. The chain is built from TRBV16 and TRBJ1-1, with D possibly matching TRBD1 (5 bases). The CDR3 has 15 amino acids. Trimming took 5 bases from V and 3 from J, leaving 16 bases between them. CDR1 is KGHSY, CDR2 FQNENV, per germline.

The chain has TRBV5-1 and TRBJ2-2, with 8 bases matching TRBD1. Germline lookup yields CDR1 SGHRS and CDR2 YFSETQ. The CDR3 has 15 residues. The V and J ends lost 2 bases and 3 bases, in that order; junction bases with no gene match: 3. DNA of the CDR3: TGCGCCAGCAGCTTCAGGGGGCAGGACACCGGGGAGCTGTTTTTT. Translated, it gives CASSFRGQDTGELFF.

This clone has just a few counts. The rearrangement joins TRBV4-1 to TRBJ2-2, with D tentatively TRBD1 (7 bases). In germline, CDR1 is MGHRA, CDR2 YSYEKL. Trimming cost V 1 base and J 5 bases, with 11 bases left between them. The CDR3 runs 15 residues. The CDR3 region is CASSQVSGGTGELFF. The DNA of the CDR3 is TGCGCCAGCAGCCAAGTATCAGGGGGGACCGGGGAGCTGTTTTTT.

The chain links TRBV6-6 to TRBJ2-2; 13 bases fit TRBD2. The CDR3 runs 16 residues. V trimming: 4 bases; J trimming: 6 bases; junction bases outside the gene matches: 5. CDR1 and CDR2 (germline): MNHNY, SVGAGI (reference sequence). The DNA of the CDR3 is TGTGCCAGCAGTTCACTAGCGGGGGGGCAGGCCGGGGAGCTGTTTTTT. It encodes CASSSLAGGQAGELFF.

V gene TRBV4-3 combines with J gene TRBJ1-2; no reliable D call. Germline values: CDR1 LGHNA, CDR2 YSLEER. The CDR3 loop spans 14 amino acids. V shed 0 bases and J shed 4 bases, with 9 bases lying between them. CDR3 region: CASSQDTTSYGYTF. DNA for the CDR3: TGCGCCAGCAGCCAAGATACGACCTCCTATGGCTACACCTTC.

The chain is built from TRBV4-1 and TRBJ2-3; D is unclear. V was trimmed by 0 bases and J by 2 bases, leaving 15 bases between them. The CDR3 runs to 17 residues. Germline CDR1 is MGHRA and CDR2 is YSYEKL. The CDR3: CASSQDPDLSYTDTQYF. The CDR3 bases are TGCGCCAGCAGCCAAGACCCCGACTTGTCCTACACAGATACGCAGTATTTT.

This chain links TRBV11-2 with TRBJ2-5, with a tentative D call TRBD1 (6 bases). CDR1 is SGHAT, CDR2 FQNNGV, per germline. V lost 5 bases and J 3 bases, leaving 7 bases between the germline ends. CDR3 size: 12 residues. The DNA for the CDR3 is TGTGCCAGCAGCGGGACAAAAGAGACCCAGTACTTC. It translates to CASSGTKETQYF.

The V and J genes are TRBV5-1 and TRBJ2-2; TRBD1 matches 10 bases. The CDR3 contains 14 residues. V gave up 4 bases and J gave up 6 bases; unmatched junction bases: 3. Looked up from germline, CDR1 is SGHRS and CDR2 is YFSETQ. CDR3 in amino acids: CASSPGTGAGELFF. The CDR3 coding sequence is TGCGCCAGCAGCCCTGGGACAGGGGCCGGGGAGCTGTTTTTT.

The chain links TRBV4-3 to TRBJ2-1, with 8 bases aligning to TRBD2. Germline-derived CDR1 and CDR2 are LGHNA and YSLEER. With 3 bases clipped from V and 9 bases from J, the junction kept 16 bases outside the gene matches. This CDR3 spans 17 amino acids. The CDR3 coding sequence is TGCGCCAGCAGCCAGGGAGTCCCGGGACTAGGATCTTTTGAGCAGTTCTTC. Amino acid sequence: CASSQGVPGLGSFEQFF.

V and J are TRBV28 and TRBJ2-3; tentatively, D is TRBD1 (5 bases). CDR1 is MDHEN, CDR2 SYDVKM, per germline. The CDR3 runs to 13 residues. V lost 6 bases, J lost 14 bases, and 21 bases lay in between. CDR3 in DNA: TGTGCCAGCAGCGGACACCGGGCCAATAAAGGGTATTTT. As protein: CASSGHRANKGYF.

The V and J genes are TRBV29-1 and TRBJ2-2, with TRBD1 identical over 10 bases. The CDR3 runs to 17 residues. Unmatched junction bases numbered 12, after V lost 3 bases and J lost 5 bases. Germline assignment: CDR1 SQVTM and CDR2 ANQGSEA. The CDR3 protein is CSVETGIDRGRTGELFF. CDR3 DNA: TGCAGCGTTGAGACGGGCATCGACAGGGGGCGGACCGGGGAGCTGTTTTTT.

The CDR3 here is CASSSPPGNTIYF. The CDR3 region has the DNA TGTGCCAGCAGCTCGCCCCCCGGAAACACCATATATTTT. This chain uses TRBV7-9 with TRBJ1-3, with D unclear. Looked up from germline, CDR1 is SEHNR and CDR2 is FQNEAQ (reference sequence). The V gene lost 4 bases and the J gene lost 4 bases, with 8 bases spanning the gap. This CDR3 contains 13 residues.